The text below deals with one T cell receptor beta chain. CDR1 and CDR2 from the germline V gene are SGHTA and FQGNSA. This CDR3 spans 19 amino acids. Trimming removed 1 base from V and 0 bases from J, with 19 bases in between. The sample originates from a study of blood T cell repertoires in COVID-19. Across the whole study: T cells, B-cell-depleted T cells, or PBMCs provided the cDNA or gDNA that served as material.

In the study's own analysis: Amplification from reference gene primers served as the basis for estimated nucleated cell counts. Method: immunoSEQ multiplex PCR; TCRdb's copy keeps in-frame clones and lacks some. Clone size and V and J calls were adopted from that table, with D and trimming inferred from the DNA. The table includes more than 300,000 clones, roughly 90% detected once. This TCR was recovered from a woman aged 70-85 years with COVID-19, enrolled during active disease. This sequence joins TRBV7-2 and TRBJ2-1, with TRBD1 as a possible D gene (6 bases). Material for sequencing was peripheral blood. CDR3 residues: CASSLGGTPKMRSYNEQFF. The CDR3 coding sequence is TGTGCCAGCAGCTTAGGAGGGACACCTAAAATGCGCTCCTACAATGAGCAGTTCTTC.